This entry lists 30 T cell receptor beta chains sequenced from one sample in a study of T-cell reconstitution after alpha-beta-depleted transplantation in children. Molecular barcoding with unique molecular identifiers was used for the TCRbeta library. TCRdb ran MiXCR on the PCR reads and lists one entry per CDR3 protein. The data hold some 300,000 distinct CDR3 sequences, with around 10% observed a single time. The sequencing here drew on PBMCs, taken before TCRalphabeta/CD19-depleted stem cell transplant. The receptors stem from a boy under three years old with acute myeloid leukemia, due to receive a stem cell transplant.

This clonotype appeared many times. The genes are TRBV20-1 and TRBJ2-2, with D unresolved. The CDR3 extends over 11 amino acids. In germline, CDR1 is DFQATT, CDR2 SNEGSKA (reference sequence). V shed 6 bases and J shed 3 bases, with 5 bases lying between them. In nucleotides, the CDR3 is TGCAGTGCCCTCTACACCGGGGAGCTGTTTTTT. This translates into CSALYTGELFF.

This chain connects TRBV28 to TRBJ1-1, with TRBD1 matching over 10 bases. This CDR3 comprises 17 residues. Per the germline V gene, CDR1 is MDHEN and CDR2 is SYDVKM. V was clipped by 4 bases and J by 7 bases; unmatched bases: 15. The CDR3 here is CASSSFSGTGVRGEAFF. The CDR3 DNA sequence: TGTGCCAGCAGTTCGTTCTCCGGGACAGGGGTTCGTGGTGAAGCTTTCTTT.

With respect to this clonotype: Compared with germline, one end of the junction differs, possibly owing to a read error. The gene calls are TRBV28 and TRBJ2-7, with 7 bases matching TRBD1. The CDR3 is 11 residues long. CDR1 is MDHEN, CDR2 SYDVKM, per germline. CDR3 in DNA: TGTGCCAGCAGTTTAAGGGACAGAACAAGGTTC. Its protein is CASSLRDRTRF.

This clonotype was counted ten times or more. The genes are TRBV10-3 and TRBJ2-1; D may be TRBD2 (5 bases). This CDR3 has 14 amino acids. Germline V gives CDR1 ENHRY, CDR2 SYGVKD. With 7 bases removed from V and 3 bases from J, the gap between germline ends came to 13 bases. CDR3 sequence (DNA): TGTGCCATCAAACCAGGAGGATTCTACAATGAGCAGTTCTTC. As protein: CAIKPGGFYNEQFF.

This clonotype was found a few times. This chain links TRBV5-5 with TRBJ1-2; D might be TRBD1 (5 bases). CDR3 size: 14 residues. Per the germline V gene, CDR1 is SGHKS and CDR2 is YYEKEE (reference sequence). Trimming pared 4 bases from V and 8 bases from J, leaving 18 bases between. The CDR3 DNA reads as TGTGCCAGCAGCCTCGGGGCCAGCGTAGGGGGCTACACCTTC. Translation gives CASSLGASVGGYTF. Together with reference TRBV5-5 and TRBJ1-2, the CDR3 gives the full variable domain: DAGVTQSPTHLIKTRGQQVTLRCSPISGHKSVSWYQQVLGQGPQFIFQYYEKEERGRGNFPDRFSARQFPNYSSELNVNALLLGDSALYLCASSLGASVGGYTFGSGTRLTVV.

In the case of this clonotype: With a much larger clone just one base away, this may be a read error. The CDR3 region is CASSPWNTGDLFF. The CDR3 region has the DNA TGCGCCAGCAGCCCCTGGAACACCGGGGACCTGTTTTTT. The genes are TRBV4-1 and TRBJ2-2, with D perhaps TRBD1 or TRBD2 (5 bases each). The CDR3 consists of 13 residues. Germline-derived CDR1 and CDR2 are MGHRA and YSYEKL.

This clonotype was picked up a small number of times. The chain uses TRBV7-2 and TRBJ2-3; the match to TRBD2 covers 7 bases. Germline assignment: CDR1 SGHTA and CDR2 FQGNSA. The V segment lost 1 base and the J segment 6 bases; nucleotides outside the gene matches: 10. This CDR3 region has 16 residues. CDR3 nucleotides: TGTGCCAGCAGCTTAGTATCATCTAGCGGCCGGGATACGCAGTATTTT. It encodes CASSLVSSSGRDTQYF.

This clonotype appeared many times. The chain carries TRBV5-1 and TRBJ2-1; D is undetermined. Germline V gene data show CDR1 as SGHRS and CDR2 as YFSETQ. This CDR3 contains 14 residues. Trimming left V 4 bases short and J 3 bases short, with 11 bases between. The CDR3 here is CASSPRNCYNEQFF. The CDR3 nucleotides read TGCGCCAGCAGCCCCCGCAATTGCTACAATGAGCAGTTCTTC.

This clonotype was recorded at least ten times. J is TRBJ1-6 and V is TRBV9, with D perhaps matching TRBD1 (5 bases). The length of the CDR3 is 15 residues. CDR1 is SGDLS and CDR2 is YYNGEE in the germline V gene. The germline V and J ends were trimmed by 3 bases and 9 bases, with 16 bases remaining between them. The CDR3, as DNA: TGTGCCAGCAGCGGAGGAGGAGGGGCGCGTTCACCCCTCCACTTT. Translation: CASSGGGGARSPLHF. Based on the CDR3 plus reference TRBV9 and TRBJ1-6, the full variable domain is DSGVTQTPKHLITATGQRVTLRCSPRSGDLSVYWYQQSLDQGLQFLIQYYNGEERAKGNILERFSAQQFPDLHSELNLSSLELGDSALYFCASSGGGGARSPLHFGNGTRLTVT.

This clonotype was observed at least ten times. This CDR3 is CASGFNTGNSYNEQFF. DNA for the CDR3: TGTGCTAGTGGTTTCAATACCGGGAACTCCTACAATGAGCAGTTCTTC. This sequence joins TRBV12-5 and TRBJ2-1, with D possibly matching TRBD2 (5 bases). CDR1 is LGHNT and CDR2 is FRNRAP in the germline V gene. V was cut by 3 bases and J by 0 bases, with 12 bases left in between. The CDR3 is 16 residues long. Combining the CDR3 with reference TRBV12-5 and TRBJ2-1 gives the whole variable domain DARVTQTPRHKVTEMGQEVTMRCQPILGHNTVFWYRQTMMQGLELLAYFRNRAPLDDSGMPKDRFSAEMPDATLATLKIQPSEPRDSAVYFCASGFNTGNSYNEQFFGPGTRLTVL.

This clonotype was counted at least ten times. The chain carries TRBV3-1 and TRBJ2-4, with unresolved D. Trimming cost V 1 base and J 7 bases, with 5 bases left between them. Germline lookup yields CDR1 LGHDT and CDR2 YNNKEL (reference sequence). This CDR3 has 12 residues. This chain's CDR3 is CASSQGGNIQYF. The CDR3 region has the DNA TGTGCCAGCAGCCAAGGGGGTAACATTCAGTACTTC.

This clonotype came up many times. V usage is TRBV5-1 and J usage is TRBJ2-5, with 8 bases that match TRBD2. The trim removed 1 base at V and 1 base at J, leaving 6 bases unmatched. CDR1 is SGHRS, CDR2 YFSETQ, per germline. This CDR3 is 16 amino acids long. The CDR3 bases are TGCGCCAGCAGCTTGACCCCAGCGGGGGTCCAAGAGACCCAGTACTTC. This sequence encodes CASSLTPAGVQETQYF.

This clonotype occurred a few times. The chain links TRBV20-1 to TRBJ1-6; D remains unclear. This CDR3 comprises 13 residues. Germline lookup yields CDR1 DFQATT and CDR2 SNEGSKA (reference sequence). V lost 1 base, J lost 7 bases, and 8 bases lay in between. CDR3 coding DNA: TGCAGTGCTAGAGGGACTAACAATTCACCCCTCCACTTT. Translated, it gives CSARGTNNSPLHF.

Concerning this clonotype: The junction shows a germline mismatch at one end, possibly a read error. The chain links TRBV7-3 to TRBJ2-3; TRBD2 is a possible D gene (7 bases). Germline V gene lookup returns CDR1 SGHTA and CDR2 FQGTGA. This CDR3 has 15 amino acids. This CDR3 reads CASRLTGGRADTQYF. CDR3 sequence (DNA): TGTGCCAGCAGGTTAACGGGGGGCCGCGCAGATACGCAGTATTTT.

The chain links TRBV19 to TRBJ2-7, with TRBD1 identical over 8 bases. V was clipped by 3 bases and J by 5 bases; unmatched bases: 9. The germline gives CDR1 LNHDA, CDR2 SQIVND (reference sequence). The CDR3 spans 15 residues. CDR3 nucleotide sequence: TGTGCCAGTAGTATCAACAGGGGGAATGGTAACGAGCAGTACTTC. This translates into CASSINRGNGNEQYF.

This clonotype was detected ten times or more. The V and J genes are TRBV12-3 or TRBV12-4 and TRBJ1-2, with D possibly TRBD1 on 6 matching bases. The CDR3 covers 14 residues. Trimming took 5 bases from V and 4 from J, leaving 14 bases between them. For the CDR3, the DNA is TGTGCCAGCAGTCCTCCCGACAGGCGCTATGGCTACACCTTC. Translating it yields CASSPPDRRYGYTF.

Here the CDR3 reads CASGRSLKGDTQYF. CDR3 nucleotide sequence: TGTGCCAGCGGCAGGTCTTTAAAAGGGGATACGCAGTATTTT. J is TRBJ2-3 and V is TRBV28; D gene uncertain. Germline CDR1 is MDHEN and CDR2 is SYDVKM. V was cut by 8 bases and J by 6 bases, with 18 bases left in between. CDR3 length: 14 residues.

The table lists this clonotype with a few counts. The chain uses TRBV6-1 and TRBJ2-7; 7 nucleotides line up with TRBD1. V lost 6 bases to trimming and J lost 2 bases; unmatched junction nucleotides: 7. The CDR3 sequence is 14 residues long. CDR1 MNHNS and CDR2 SASEGT come from the germline V gene. The CDR3, as DNA: TGTGCCAGCAGACCGACAGGGTACCCCTACGAGCAGTACTTC. As protein: CASRPTGYPYEQYF.

The table lists this clonotype with many counts. V gene TRBV14 combines with J gene TRBJ2-1, with TRBD2 identical over 8 bases. The CDR3 totals 15 residues. Germline V gene data show CDR1 as SGHDN and CDR2 as FVKESK. The J segment lost 3 bases and the V segment lost 3 bases, leaving 4 bases of the junction unmatched. CDR3 amino acids: CASSHRGRYYNEQFF. CDR3 sequence (DNA): TGTGCCAGCAGCCACCGCGGGAGGTACTACAATGAGCAGTTCTTC.

This clonotype was observed many times. The chain links TRBV7-6 to TRBJ2-1; no reliable D call. V was trimmed by 5 bases and J by 0 bases, leaving 11 bases between them. There are 15 residues in the CDR3. The germline CDR1 and CDR2 sequences are SGHVS and FNYEAQ. DNA for the CDR3: TGTGCCAGCAGCCCCCGGGTCTACTCCTACAATGAGCAGTTCTTC. This sequence encodes CASSPRVYSYNEQFF.

As to this clonotype: This may be a read error, as it is one base from a much larger clone. V usage is TRBV11-3 and J usage is TRBJ2-7, with 10 positions matching TRBD2. The ends lost 7 bases at V and 1 base at J; junction bases unmatched: 7. The CDR3 sequence is 15 residues long. The germline V gene has CDR1 SGHNT and CDR2 YENEEA. CDR3 amino acids: CASTSLAGASYEQYF. CDR3 bases: TGTGCCAGCACCTCCCTAGCGGGAGCTTCCTACGAGCAGTACTTC.

This clonotype was recorded at least ten times. J is TRBJ2-5 and V is TRBV28; 7 positions agree with TRBD1. Germline CDR1 and CDR2: MDHEN and SYDVKM. This CDR3 is 16 amino acids long. V lost 5 bases, J lost 6 bases, and 15 bases stayed unmatched. Here the CDR3 DNA reads TGTGCCAGCAGTGGGGGACGTGAAGGGGGCGTAAAGACCCAGTACTTC. This encodes CASSGGREGGVKTQYF.

This clonotype showed up just a few times. J is TRBJ1-1 and V is TRBV6-1, with TRBD1 matching over 7 bases. This CDR3 has 14 residues. Per the germline V gene, CDR1 is MNHNS and CDR2 is SASEGT. Trimming removed 8 bases from V and 1 base from J; junction bases left unmatched: 7. CDR3 residues: CASPGGRSNTEAFF. The CDR3 bases are TGTGCCAGCCCAGGGGGACGGTCGAACACTGAAGCTTTCTTT.

This clonotype was counted only a few times. The V call is TRBV6-1, the J call TRBJ1-5; a possible D gene is TRBD1 (5 bases). Germline V gives CDR1 MNHNS, CDR2 SASEGT. V shed 5 bases and J shed 2 bases, with 10 bases lying between them. This CDR3 has 14 amino acids. CDR3 DNA: TGTGCCAGCAGTAATACAGGTCGCAATCAGCCCCAGCATTTT. Its protein is CASSNTGRNQPQHF.

This clonotype was seen many times. J is TRBJ2-2 and V is TRBV12-3 or TRBV12-4; D is unclear. The V end lost 3 bases, the J end lost 0 bases, and 5 bases lay between the germline ends. The CDR3 consists of 14 residues. CDR3 region: CASSFTANTGELFF. As DNA, the CDR3 is TGTGCCAGCAGTTTTACCGCGAACACCGGGGAGCTGTTTTTT.

This clonotype appeared many times. V usage is TRBV9 and J usage is TRBJ2-3; 10 bases are shared with TRBD2. The CDR3 runs 17 residues. Germline V lookup: CDR1 SGDLS, CDR2 YYNGEE. The ends lost 4 bases at V and 1 base at J; junction bases unmatched: 9. The CDR3 spells CASSSTALAGGTDTQYF. Written as DNA, the CDR3 is TGTGCCAGCAGCTCAACCGCCCTAGCGGGAGGCACAGATACGCAGTATTTT.

Details on this clonotype: This may come from a read error, since a much larger clone is one base off. This chain connects TRBV6-1 to TRBJ2-1; a weak D match, TRBD2 (6 bases). CDR3 size: 16 residues. Trimming left V 7 bases short and J 1 base short, with 17 bases between. CDR1 and CDR2 (germline): MNHNS, SASEGT. The CDR3 region is CASNDNIGSSYNEQFF. CDR3 bases: TGTGCCAGCAATGATAATATCGGGAGTTCCTACAATGAGCAGTTCTTC.

Note on this clonotype: One end of the junction is discordant with germline, which a read error may explain. The chain joins TRBV12-3 or TRBV12-4 to TRBJ1-3; D gene uncertain. The CDR3 totals 15 residues. The CDR3 loop is CASSFGSSSGNAIYF. The DNA of the CDR3 is TGTGCCAGCAGTTTCGGCAGCAGCTCTGGAAACGCCATATATTTT.

Many counts were recorded for this clonotype. The V and J genes are TRBV12-3 or TRBV12-4 and TRBJ1-2; D is possibly TRBD1 (5 bases). This CDR3 has 13 amino acids. Trimming took 5 bases from V and 8 from J, leaving 15 bases between them. This chain's CDR3 is CASSPQGVEGYTF. Written as DNA, the CDR3 is TGTGCCAGCAGTCCTCAGGGAGTTGAAGGCTACACCTTC.

V and J are TRBV7-8 and TRBJ2-4; 8 nucleotides align to TRBD2. Germline CDR1 and CDR2: SGHVS and FQNEAQ. The V and J ends lost 2 bases and 1 base, in that order; junction bases with no gene match: 10. This CDR3 is 18 amino acids long. In nucleotides, the CDR3 is TGTGCCAGCAGCTTAACCCTCTGGGGCGGGGGGGCCAAAAACATTCAGTACTTC. Translating gives CASSLTLWGGGAKNIQYF.